The 10 T cell receptor beta chains reported below all come from one sample, sequenced in a study of identical twins. TCRdb reprocessed the 5' RACE reads with MiXCR, giving one entry per CDR3 protein. The sample has hundreds of thousands of distinct CDR3 sequences; roughly 9% are singletons. The same sample was also used in a study of yellow fever vaccine responses in identical twins.

The sample comprised CD8+ T cells sorted from blood. Every receptor here comes from a woman aged 18-35 years in good health.

Many counts were recorded for this clonotype. The rearrangement uses TRBV15 and TRBJ2-7; D might be TRBD1 or TRBD2, each matching 5 bases. The CDR3 covers 15 residues. Deletions cut 0 bases from V and 5 bases from J, with 14 bases between. CDR1 LNHNV and CDR2 YYDKDF come from the germline V gene (reference sequence). The CDR3 DNA follows: TGTGCCACCAGCAGAGAGGGGGTCGAATTCGACGAGCAGTACTTC. Translating it yields CATSREGVEFDEQYF.

In this sample, this clonotype turned up many times. The chain carries TRBV29-1 and TRBJ1-2, with D unresolved. CDR3 size: 12 residues. V was trimmed by 4 bases and J by 4 bases, leaving 10 bases between them. Germline V gene data show CDR1 as SQVTM and CDR2 as ANQGSEA. The CDR3: CSVADGTYGYTF. DNA of the CDR3: TGCAGCGTTGCGGACGGAACCTATGGCTACACCTTC. The whole variable domain, remainder taken from reference TRBV29-1 and TRBJ1-2, is SAVISQKPSRDICQRGTSLTIQCQVDSQVTMMFWYRQQPGQSLTLIATANQGSEATYESGFVIDKFPISRPNLTFSTLTVSNMSPEDSSIYLCSVADGTYGYTFGSGTRLTVV.

This clonotype was detected ten times or more. V and J are TRBV9 and TRBJ1-2, with TRBD1 as a possible D gene (5 bases). The length of the CDR3 is 15 residues. With 3 bases removed from V and 0 bases from J, the gap between germline ends came to 12 bases. The germline V gene has CDR1 SGDLS and CDR2 YYNGEE. The CDR3 DNA is TGTGCCAGCAGCGAAAGACAGTGGTCTAACTATGGCTACACCTTC. It codes for CASSERQWSNYGYTF.

This clonotype was counted at least ten times. J is TRBJ2-7 and V is TRBV29-1; 7 positions match TRBD1. The length of the CDR3 is 12 residues. The germline V gene encodes CDR1 SQVTM and CDR2 ANQGSEA. V trimming: 7 bases; J trimming: 2 bases; junction bases outside the gene matches: 5. The CDR3 here is CSAVTGTYEQYF. As DNA, the CDR3 is TGCAGCGCCGTGACAGGGACCTACGAGCAGTACTTC.

The table lists this clonotype with many counts. The CDR3: CASSSSRGFTYGYTF. In nucleotides, the CDR3 is TGTGCCAGCAGCTCGAGCAGGGGATTTACCTATGGCTACACCTTC. This chain links TRBV7-2 with TRBJ1-2, with D perhaps matching TRBD1 (6 bases). Deletions cut 4 bases from V and 4 bases from J, with 16 bases between. Germline CDR1 reads SGHTA; CDR2 reads FQGNSA. The CDR3 spans 15 residues. Using reference TRBV7-2 and TRBJ1-2 for the parts outside the CDR3, the full variable domain is GAGVSQSPSNKVTEKGKDVELRCDPISGHTALYWYRQSLGQGLEFLIYFQGNSAPDKSGLPSDRFSAERTGGSVSTLTIQRTQQEDSAVYLCASSSSRGFTYGYTFGSGTRLTVV.

The chain combines TRBV3-1 with TRBJ2-5, with a possible D match to TRBD2 (6 bases). Trimming cost V 6 bases and J 4 bases, with 15 bases left between them. The CDR3 sequence is 14 residues long. Germline V gives CDR1 LGHDT, CDR2 YNNKEL (reference sequence). This CDR3 is CASSTSPHRETQYF. DNA for the CDR3: TGTGCCAGCAGTACTAGCCCCCACAGAGAGACCCAGTACTTC.

This chain joins TRBV7-8 and TRBJ1-1; 9 positions agree with TRBD1. The trim removed 5 bases at V and 8 bases at J, leaving 6 bases unmatched. Germline lookup yields CDR1 SGHVS and CDR2 FQNEAQ. CDR3 length: 13 residues. This chain's CDR3 is CASSPWDRVEAFF. In DNA form, the CDR3 reads TGTGCCAGCAGCCCCTGGGACAGGGTAGAAGCTTTCTTT.

This clonotype was recorded many times. The gene calls are TRBV12-3 or TRBV12-4 and TRBJ2-7; TRBD2 might be the D (5 bases). Trimming removed 2 bases at V and 6 bases at J, with 11 bases between. The CDR3 length is 13 residues. The CDR3 coding sequence is TGTGCCAGCAGTTTATACGGGGTGGGCGAGCAGTACTTC. Its protein is CASSLYGVGEQYF.

This clonotype came up many times. This chain connects TRBV20-1 to TRBJ2-2; a possible D gene is TRBD1 (6 bases). V was clipped by 4 bases and J by 7 bases, with 10 bases between them. This CDR3 comprises 12 residues. Germline V gene sequence: CDR1 DFQATT, CDR2 SNEGSKA (reference sequence). The CDR3 loop is CSATQGIGELFF. CDR3 in DNA: TGCAGTGCTACCCAGGGGATCGGGGAGCTGTTTTTT.

This clonotype was recorded a few times. One junction end does not reproduce the germline sequence, and a read error may be involved. The rearrangement joins TRBV27 to TRBJ2-1, with 10 bases fitting TRBD2. The CDR3 has 16 amino acids. Germline V lookup: CDR1 MNHEY, CDR2 SMNVEV (reference sequence). CDR3 in DNA: TGTGCCAGCAGTGTTAGCGGGAGGTCCTCCAACAATGAGCAGTTCTTC. Translated: CASSVSGRSSNNEQFF.